This T cell receptor (beta chain) was recovered during a study of blood T cell repertoires in COVID-19. Study information: Sites across the United States, Italy and Spain contributed samples from acute and convalescent COVID-19. PBMCs, B-cell-depleted T cells, or T cells provided the cDNA or gDNA that made up the material.

The table lists this clone with a few counts. The authors' processing: Amplification from reference gene primers served as the basis for estimated nucleated cell counts. Only in-frame clones appear in the TCRdb table, and some are missing; sequencing was by immunoSEQ multiplex PCR. For V, J and clone size, that table is used; D and trimming come from the DNA. This table has under 250,000 clones, around 83% appearing once. CDR1 is SGDLS and CDR2 is YYNGEE in the germline V gene. The CDR3 has 18 amino acids. V was pared by 4 bases and J by 2 bases, with 11 bases of the junction left unmatched. Sequencing was carried out using peripheral blood. V and J are TRBV9 and TRBJ2-2; TRBD2 agrees at 10 bases. The source of this sequence is a woman aged 45-65 years with acute or convalescent COVID-19. The CDR3: CASSLPPSGRSNTGELFF. In DNA form, the CDR3 reads TGTGCCAGCAGCCTTCCTCCTAGCGGGAGATCCAACACCGGGGAGCTGTTTTTT.